This TCR beta chain derives from a study of cytomegalovirus exposure and HLA in healthy donors. As concerns this clone: Its antigen is currently unknown.

Study results and limitations: Most observed TCR sequences were rare, whereas some public TCRs were detected in many donors.

This CDR3 contains 17 residues. Germline CDR1 and CDR2: SGHAT and FQNNGV. The junction had 13 bases not matched to a gene; V was cut back by 5 bases and J by 1 base. PCR employed 60 Vbeta and 13 Jbeta primers. Assay: immunoSEQ multiplex PCR; the TCRdb copy retains only in-frame clones and omits some. The sample yields about 120,000 clones, approximately 76% seen once. The clonotype comes from a man aged 55 to 70 in good health and CMV-seropositive. The specimen sequenced was PBMCs. The chain combines TRBV11-2 with TRBJ2-5; TRBD2 aligns across 7 bases. The CDR3 region has the DNA TGTGCCAGCAGCCCACGGGCCCTAGGCGGGGGCCAAGAGACCCAGTACTTC. Its translation is CASSPRALGGGQETQYF.